This T cell receptor beta chain was found in a study of Ad26.COV2.S vaccination and SARS-CoV-2 variants. Findings and caveats of the study: Relative to placebo recipients, vaccine recipients exhibited elevated spike-specific TCR breadth. Measurements of TCR breadth and depth may have given underestimates of the total T cell responses.

V was clipped by 3 bases and J by 6 bases, with 15 bases between them. The CDR3 has 15 residues. Germline V lookup: CDR1 SGDLS, CDR2 YYNGEE. This table comes from immunoSEQ multiplex PCR, and its TCRdb copy is limited to in-frame clones, with some not included. The table lists a few hundred thousand clones, roughly 91% of them singletons. On this clone itself: Its antigen is currently unknown.

Sample treatment: some 19 received Ad26.COV2.S at low or high dose, single or two shots; about five received placebo; per-sample allocation not given. It was on day 63 after the first vaccine or placebo injection that samples were taken. Spike of the Wuhan-strain SARS-CoV-2 was expressed by an Ad26 vector, which formed the vaccine. The clonotype was recovered from a person between 18 and 59 years old who received the Ad26.COV2.S COVID-19 vaccine or a placebo. Sequenced here: peripheral blood, sampled in a trial of Ad26.COV2.S vaccine versus placebo. The chain combines TRBV9 with TRBJ1-4, with D maybe TRBD1 (6 bases). CDR3 loop: CASSGDRFADEKLFF. The CDR3 DNA reads as TGTGCCAGCAGCGGAGACAGGTTCGCGGATGAAAAACTGTTTTTT.